The 13 T cell receptor beta chains listed next were all sequenced from one sample in a study of shared clonotypes between healthy human individuals. Using immunoSEQ multiplex PCR, the repertoire was profiled, and TCRdb retains in-frame clones only, with some absent. The profile covers roughly 300,000 clones, with more than 75% appearing a single time and around 15% taken by the ten largest. Sequencing used memory CD8+ T cells sorted from blood. Subset meaning: CD45RO+ cells pooled with CCR7-negative TemRA cells. Every receptor here comes from a man aged 18 to 30 in good health.

The chain is built from TRBV28 and TRBJ2-5; the D is unclear. The CDR3 runs to 14 residues. Trimming removed 6 bases at V and 2 bases at J, with 13 bases between. Per germline, CDR1 MDHEN and CDR2 SYDVKM. The CDR3 DNA reads TGTGCCAGCAGGAGAGACGCGGTGCAAGAGACCCAGTACTTC. Amino acid sequence: CASRRDAVQETQYF.

CDR3 DNA sequence: TGCGCCAGCAGCCATGCGGACAGGGGGGTTACTTCACCCCTCCACTTT. Its protein product is CASSHADRGVTSPLHF. J is TRBJ1-6 and V is TRBV4-3; 10 nucleotides line up with TRBD1. This CDR3 contains 16 residues. V lost 3 bases and J lost 9; bases outside the gene matches: 8. Germline lookup yields CDR1 LGHNA and CDR2 YSLEER.

This chain connects TRBV5-8 to TRBJ1-4; D is unclear. The CDR3 consists of 16 residues. V shed 3 bases and J shed 6 bases, with 18 bases lying between them. Germline CDR1 SGHTS, CDR2 YDEGEE. The CDR3 is CASSWLGAEGHEKLFF. CDR3 coding DNA: TGTGCCAGCAGCTGGCTGGGCGCGGAGGGTCATGAAAAACTGTTTTTT.

V gene TRBV13 combines with J gene TRBJ2-3, with TRBD2 matching over 7 bases. The CDR3 runs 15 residues. J was trimmed by 1 base and V by 5 bases; bases with no gene match: 6. Germline values: CDR1 PRHDT, CDR2 FYEKMQ (reference sequence). CDR3 amino acids: CASSTLLAGTDTQYF. CDR3 nucleotides: TGTGCCAGCAGCACCCTTCTAGCGGGCACAGATACGCAGTATTTT.

This clone is a singleton in its sample. The chain employs TRBV27 and TRBJ1-5, with 7 bases fitting TRBD1. V lost 5 bases to trimming and J lost 0 bases; unmatched junction nucleotides: 7. The CDR3 sequence is 16 residues long. Germline V lookup: CDR1 MNHEY, CDR2 SMNVEV (reference sequence). DNA for the CDR3: TGTGCCAGCAGTCAGACAGGGACTACTAGCAATCAGCCCCAGCATTTT. Its protein is CASSQTGTTSNQPQHF.

The rearrangement links TRBV4-1 to TRBJ2-7; 10 nucleotides match TRBD1. Trimming removed 4 bases from V and 2 bases from J; junction bases left unmatched: 8. Germline CDR1 and CDR2: MGHRA and YSYEKL. CDR3 length: 16 amino acids. This CDR3 is CASSPRDRGDPYEQYF. The CDR3 region has the DNA TGCGCCAGCAGCCCACGGGACAGGGGAGACCCCTACGAGCAGTACTTC.

This chain joins TRBV2 and TRBJ2-7, with 8 positions matching TRBD1. Per the germline V gene, CDR1 is SNHLY and CDR2 is FYNNEI. CDR3 length equals 14 residues. J was trimmed by 0 bases and V by 7 bases; bases with no gene match: 5. CDR3 bases: TGTGCCAGCACTGGGACAGGCGCCTCCTACGAGCAGTACTTC. It is translated as CASTGTGASYEQYF.

The chain combines TRBV5-6 with TRBJ1-1; the D is unclear. Germline values: CDR1 SGHDT, CDR2 YYEEEE. CDR3 length equals 16 residues. Trimming took off 2 bases at V and 1 base at J, with 15 bases between the two ends. For the CDR3, the DNA is TGTGCCAGCAGCTTAGGGCCCCCTTCCAAGAACACTGAAGCTTTCTTT. Translated: CASSLGPPSKNTEAFF.

The chain carries TRBV9 and TRBJ2-1; the D is unclear. The germline V and J ends were trimmed by 2 bases and 4 bases, with 4 bases remaining between them. This CDR3 is built from 12 residues. The germline V gene encodes CDR1 SGDLS and CDR2 YYNGEE. DNA for the CDR3: TGTGCCAGCAGCGTTTCGTACAATGAGCAGTTCTTC. Its translation is CASSVSYNEQFF. The full variable domain, rest sourced from reference TRBV9 and TRBJ2-1, is DSGVTQTPKHLITATGQRVTLRCSPRSGDLSVYWYQQSLDQGLQFLIQYYNGEERAKGNILERFSAQQFPDLHSELNLSSLELGDSALYFCASSVSYNEQFFGPGTRLTVL.

The chain couples TRBV9 to TRBJ2-6; a weak D match, TRBD2 (6 bases). Trimming took 2 bases from V and 2 from J, leaving 11 bases between them. The CDR3 totals 16 residues. CDR1 is SGDLS and CDR2 is YYNGEE in the germline V gene. The CDR3 region is CASSVLWGAGANVLTF. CDR3 bases: TGTGCCAGCAGCGTCCTCTGGGGGGCTGGGGCCAACGTCCTGACTTTC.

This sequence joins TRBV5-1 and TRBJ2-3; 9 bases are a match to TRBD2. J gave up 8 bases and V 1 base, and 8 bases lay outside the gene matches. The CDR3 is made up of 15 amino acids. Germline V CDR1 and CDR2: SGHRS, YFSETQ. The CDR3 DNA sequence: TGCGCCAGCAGCTTGTTGCGGGAGGGCCTAGGTACGCAGTATTTT. Translating gives CASSLLREGLGTQYF.

The rearrangement uses TRBV4-1 and TRBJ2-7; 7 bases line up with TRBD1. This CDR3 is 16 amino acids long. V lost 5 bases and J lost 1; bases outside the gene matches: 11. Germline-derived CDR1 and CDR2 are MGHRA and YSYEKL. Here the CDR3 DNA reads TGCGCCAGCAGCTATAAAGGCGCGACAGGGTCCTACGAGCAGTACTTC. This codes for CASSYKGATGSYEQYF.

The CDR3 DNA reads TGTGCCAGCAGCTCACAGGGTCGCACAGATACGCAGTATTTT. Protein product: CASSSQGRTDTQYF. The V call is TRBV7-9, the J call TRBJ2-3, with D perhaps TRBD1 (6 bases). CDR1 and CDR2 from the germline V gene are SEHNR and FQNEAQ (reference sequence). The V gene lost 4 bases and the J gene lost 1 base, with 9 bases spanning the gap. The CDR3 is 14 residues long.